Only one count was recorded for the clone carrying this T cell receptor (beta chain). The sample comes from a study of blood T cells in healthy people across ages. Through a sample-barcoded 5' primer and a J-beta primer mix, a second PCR was run for about 7 to 12 cycles. Each cDNA molecule, via a template-switch adaptor with 12 random nucleotides, was tagged. TCRdb independently ran MiXCR on the 5' RACE reads; one entry per CDR3 protein. The sample carries 1,300,000 or so distinct CDR3 sequences, 55% to 75% recorded once. Sequenced: blood. The TCR was taken from a man between 18 and 29 years old in good health.

For the CDR3, the DNA is TGTGCCAGCAGCTCAAAAACTCCTCCTTCCTACAATGAGCAGTTCTTC. Translating gives CASSSKTPPSYNEQFF. The chain couples TRBV7-8 to TRBJ2-1, with D uncertain. Per germline, CDR1 SGHVS and CDR2 FQNEAQ. V gave up 4 bases and J gave up 1 base, with 14 bases separating them. This CDR3 is 16 amino acids long.